One and the same sample provided the 24 T cell receptor beta chains below, sequenced in a study of regulatory T cells in long-lasting Graves disease. Described time point: newly diagnosed GD, antithyroid drugs for less than 3 months. The TCR library was prepared using RNA isolated from PBMCs. For TCR beta, libraries came from iRepertoire HTBI primers and Arm-PCR of CDR3 regions. From the multiplex PCR reads, TCRdb called clonotypes with MiXCR, one entry per CDR3 protein. The table lists around 450,000 distinct CDR3 sequences, 14% to 15% of them singletons. This same sample was also taken into another study, of T cells in Graves' hyperthyroidism and ophthalmopathy.

The source material was peripheral blood mononuclear cells (PBMCs), sampled at new diagnosis, from a patient treated with antithyroid drugs. Receptor source: a woman in her thirties or forties with Graves disease.

This clonotype was observed a few times. The chain has TRBV18 and TRBJ2-3; D gene uncertain. The end of the DNA aligns better with TRBJ2-5, so the J call may be wrong. The CDR3 contains 14 residues. The germline V gene has CDR1 KGHSH and CDR2 LQKENI. The CDR3 nucleotides are TGTGCCAGCTCACCACCATCCCGCGCAGAGACCCAGTACTTC. This sequence encodes CASSPPSRAETQYF.

This clonotype was detected ten times or more. The chain couples TRBV25-1 to TRBJ1-2; D unclear. The CDR3 is 14 amino acids. The V end lost 0 bases, the J end lost 2 bases, and 7 bases lay between the germline ends. Germline-derived CDR1 and CDR2 are MGHDK and SYGVNS. CDR3 amino acids: CASSEYGKNYGYTF. CDR3 nucleotide sequence: TGTGCCAGCAGTGAATATGGAAAGAACTATGGCTACACCTTC.

With regard to this clonotype: A far larger clone is a single base away, which makes a read error likely. This chain joins TRBV5-6 and TRBJ2-1, with 7 bases that match TRBD1. CDR3 size: 13 residues. Germline CDR1 reads SGHDT; CDR2 reads YYEEEE. The J segment lost 10 bases and the V segment lost 3 bases, leaving 7 bases of the junction unmatched. The CDR3 region has the DNA TGTGCCAGCAGCTACACAGGGGTGGAAGAGCAGTTCTTC. Its translation: CASSYTGVEEQFF.

This clonotype has just a few counts. The CDR3 here is CASTSLSYEQYF. CDR3 DNA sequence: TGTGCCAGCACCTCACTTTCCTACGAGCAGTACTTC. The chain is built from TRBV28 and TRBJ2-7; D gene uncertain. The CDR3 has 12 amino acids. The V end was cut by 7 bases, the J end by 1 base, with 8 bases between. Germline CDR1 and CDR2: MDHEN and SYDVKM.

This clonotype was found many times. The chain couples TRBV9 to TRBJ2-5; the D gene is possibly TRBD2 (5 bases). Trimming shortened V by 3 bases and J by 2 bases, and 14 bases separated the two germline ends. CDR3 size: 15 residues. Germline values: CDR1 SGDLS, CDR2 YYNGEE. DNA for the CDR3: TGTGCCAGCAGCGCCCCACTAGGGCATCAAGAGACCCAGTACTTC. It specifies CASSAPLGHQETQYF.

This clonotype was seen repeatedly, ten times or more. V is TRBV29-1 and J is TRBJ1-1, with 7 bases that match TRBD1. CDR1 is SQVTM and CDR2 is ANQGSEA in the germline V gene. This CDR3 region has 15 residues. V shed 3 bases and J 3 bases; nucleotides not matched to a gene: 10. The CDR3: CSVDPSDREYTEAFF. In DNA, the CDR3 is TGCAGCGTTGACCCAAGCGACAGGGAATACACTGAAGCTTTCTTT.

The chain uses TRBV19 and TRBJ2-5, with D maybe TRBD1 (8 bases). The CDR3 covers 12 residues. With 9 bases removed from V and 5 bases from J, the gap between germline ends came to 13 bases. Germline V CDR1 and CDR2: LNHDA, SQIVND (reference sequence). The CDR3 is CASGQGGETQYF. The CDR3 DNA is TGTGCCAGCGGACAGGGAGGGGAGACCCAGTACTTC.

This chain connects TRBV6-5 to TRBJ1-1; 7 bases fit TRBD1. The CDR3 totals 16 residues. Germline V gives CDR1 MNHEY, CDR2 SVGAGI. J gave up 0 bases and V 2 bases, and 6 bases lay outside the gene matches. The CDR3 loop is CASSYRQGQLNTEAFF. In DNA, the CDR3 is TGTGCCAGCAGTTACCGCCAGGGACAGCTGAACACTGAAGCTTTCTTT.

This clonotype has ten or more counts. V gene TRBV20-1 combines with J gene TRBJ2-7, with TRBD1 matching over 12 bases. CDR3 length equals 15 residues. With 3 bases clipped from V and 2 bases from J, the junction kept 5 bases outside the gene matches. Germline CDR1 and CDR2: DFQATT and SNEGSKA (reference sequence). The CDR3, as DNA: TGCAGTGCTAGGGACCGGGACAGGGGGCCCTACGAGCAGTACTTC. Its protein product is CSARDRDRGPYEQYF.

The V gene is TRBV19, the J gene TRBJ2-3, with TRBD2 matching 9 bases. Germline V gene sequence: CDR1 LNHDA, CDR2 SQIVND (reference sequence). The CDR3 sequence is 17 residues long. The V and J ends lost 9 bases and 4 bases, in that order; junction bases with no gene match: 17. The CDR3 protein is CASSLERIAGVADTQYF. The DNA for the CDR3 is TGTGCCAGCAGCTTAGAGCGCATAGCGGGAGTGGCAGATACGCAGTATTTT. Variable domain in full (rest from reference TRBV19 and TRBJ2-3): DGGITQSPKYLFRKEGQNVTLSCEQNLNHDAMYWYRQDPGQGLRLIYYSQIVNDFQKGDIAEGYSVSREKKESFPLTVTSAQKNPTAFYLCASSLERIAGVADTQYFGPGTRLTVL.

The chain carries TRBV2 and TRBJ1-5, with D possibly matching TRBD1 (5 bases). This CDR3 comprises 17 residues. The germline gives CDR1 SNHLY, CDR2 FYNNEI. V was clipped by 4 bases and J by 2 bases, with 18 bases between them. CDR3 sequence (DNA): TGTGCCAGCAGTGGGGGGTTTGGGAGGGGAGGCAATCAGCCCCAGCATTTT. Encoded protein: CASSGGFGRGGNQPQHF.

The sample holds many counts of this clonotype. The chain employs TRBV29-1 and TRBJ2-1, with D unresolved. This CDR3 contains 9 residues. The V gene's germline CDR1 is SQVTM and CDR2 ANQGSEA. Between the trimmed V and J ends, which lost 5 bases and 8 bases, there was a span of 4 bases. CDR3 sequence (DNA): TGCAGCGTTTCCGATGAGCAGTTCTTC. It is translated as CSVSDEQFF.

Details on this clonotype: This likely traces to a read error, being one base from a far larger clone. The chain recombines TRBV7-9 with TRBJ2-5, with 8 nucleotides matching TRBD1. Looked up from germline, CDR1 is SEHNR and CDR2 is FQNEAQ (reference sequence). CDR3 length: 14 amino acids. Germline trimming cut 3 bases from V and 1 base from J; bases unmatched to any gene: 1. DNA for the CDR3: TGTGCCAGCAGCTTTGGACAGGGCCAAGAGACCCAGTACTTC. Translation gives CASSFGQGQETQYF.

Concerning this clonotype: A much larger clone differs from this one at a single base, so this may be a read error. The CDR3 is CASINRRDRVGLGPNTGELFF. CDR3 nucleotide sequence: TGTGCCAGCATCAACCGAAGAGACAGGGTCGGGCTTGGTCCGAACACCGGGGAGCTGTTTTTT. The V gene is TRBV6-2 or TRBV6-3, the J gene TRBJ2-2; 7 bases are a match to TRBD1. Trimming took 7 bases from V and 0 from J; bases not matched to a gene: 23. Germline values: CDR1 MNHEY, CDR2 SVGEGT. CDR3 length equals 21 residues.

This clonotype was seen a few times. V is TRBV6-4 and J is TRBJ2-3; D gene uncertain. This CDR3 region has 14 residues. Germline CDR1 is MRHNA and CDR2 is SNTAGT. V gave up 5 bases and J gave up 0 bases, with 9 bases separating them. The DNA of the CDR3 is TGTGCCAGCAGTTACGGGCACAGCACAGATACGCAGTATTTT. Its protein is CASSYGHSTDTQYF.

The chain combines TRBV5-4 with TRBJ2-7; 10 bases are a match to TRBD2. J lost 5 bases, V lost 4 bases, and 15 bases had no gene match. Germline V gives CDR1 SGHNT, CDR2 YYREEE (reference sequence). The CDR3 has 17 amino acids. CDR3 sequence reads: CASSPSGSMYHSNEQYF. The CDR3 DNA reads as TGTGCCAGCAGCCCTAGCGGGAGTATGTATCATTCTAACGAGCAGTACTTC.

This clonotype came up many times. The gene calls are TRBV7-8 and TRBJ2-2, with 11 bases identical to TRBD2. V lost 8 bases to trimming and J lost 4 bases; unmatched junction nucleotides: 9. Per germline, CDR1 SGHVS and CDR2 FQNEAQ. This CDR3 is built from 16 residues. CDR3 in amino acids: CASLGIAGGRTGELFF. In DNA form, the CDR3 reads TGTGCCAGCTTAGGAATAGCGGGAGGGCGCACCGGGGAGCTGTTTTTT.

The chain combines TRBV5-4 with TRBJ2-1; 12 bases are a match to TRBD1. Germline V CDR1 and CDR2: SGHNT, YYREEE (reference sequence). Unmatched junction bases numbered 5, after V lost 3 bases and J lost 4 bases. CDR3 size: 16 residues. CDR3 nucleotides: TGTGCCAGCAGCTGGGGACAGGGGGCAGGATACAATGAGCAGTTCTTC. Residues: CASSWGQGAGYNEQFF.

On this clonotype: This sequence may be a read error, since a much larger clone differs from it by one base. This CDR3 is CASNGAFDEASF. In DNA form, the CDR3 reads TGTGCCAGCAACGGTGCGTTCGATGAAGCTTCCTTT. The rearrangement joins TRBV11-2 to TRBJ1-1; no reliable D call. In germline, CDR1 is SGHAT, CDR2 FQNNGV. The CDR3 runs 12 residues.

V is TRBV4-3 and J is TRBJ2-3, with D tentatively TRBD1 (6 bases). Per germline, CDR1 LGHNA and CDR2 YSLEER. The CDR3 covers 15 residues. Trimming took 2 bases from V and 1 from J, leaving 10 bases between them. As DNA, the CDR3 is TGCGCCAGCAGCCAAAGGTGGACAGGCACAGATACGCAGTATTTT. Amino acids: CASSQRWTGTDTQYF.

J is TRBJ2-3 and V is TRBV20-1, with D possibly being TRBD1 or TRBD2 (5 bases each). In germline, CDR1 is DFQATT, CDR2 SNEGSKA (reference sequence). The V gene lost 4 bases and the J gene lost 6 bases, with 11 bases spanning the gap. CDR3 length: 12 residues. CDR3 residues: CSATKGPDTQYF. Written as DNA, the CDR3 is TGCAGTGCTACAAAGGGACCTGATACGCAGTATTTT.

This clonotype was counted between two and nine times. The chain recombines TRBV13 with TRBJ2-5, with TRBD1 identical over 8 bases. Per the germline V gene, CDR1 is PRHDT and CDR2 is FYEKMQ (reference sequence). V was pared by 2 bases and J by 7 bases, with 12 bases of the junction left unmatched. This CDR3 comprises 16 residues. In nucleotides, the CDR3 is TGTGCCAGCAGCTTATGGACAGGGTCCCAGGAGGGGACCCAGTACTTC. This encodes CASSLWTGSQEGTQYF.

There are many counts of this clonotype. V usage is TRBV6-5 and J usage is TRBJ2-2, with 10 bases fitting TRBD1. The junction had 5 bases not matched to a gene; V was cut back by 4 bases and J by 6 bases. Germline V lookup: CDR1 MNHEY, CDR2 SVGAGI. This CDR3 spans 15 amino acids. This CDR3 is CASSSPGQGPGELFF. DNA for the CDR3: TGTGCCAGCAGTTCCCCGGGACAGGGGCCCGGGGAGCTGTTTTTT.

As concerns this clonotype: A far larger clone differs by one base, so this is likely a read error. The CDR3 sequence: CASSLGTGGRESQYF. CDR3 in DNA: TGTGCCAGCAGCTTAGGGACAGGGGGCCGAGAGTCCCAGTACTTC. The chain carries TRBV11-2 and TRBJ2-1, with TRBD1 matching 11 bases. The J call is doubtful: the DNA matches TRBJ2-5 better. This CDR3 region has 15 residues. The germline CDR1 and CDR2 sequences are SGHAT and FQNNGV.